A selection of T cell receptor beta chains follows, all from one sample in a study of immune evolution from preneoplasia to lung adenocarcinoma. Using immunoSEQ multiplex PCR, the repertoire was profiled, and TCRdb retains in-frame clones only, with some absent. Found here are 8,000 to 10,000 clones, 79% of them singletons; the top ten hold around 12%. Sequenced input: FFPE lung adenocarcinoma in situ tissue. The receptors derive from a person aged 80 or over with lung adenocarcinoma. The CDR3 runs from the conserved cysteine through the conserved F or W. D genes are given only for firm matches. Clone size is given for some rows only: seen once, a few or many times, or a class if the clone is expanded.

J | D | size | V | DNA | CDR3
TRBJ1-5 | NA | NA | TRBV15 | TGTGCCACCAGCAGAGGAACTGAGCCCCAGCATTTT | CATSRGTEPQHF
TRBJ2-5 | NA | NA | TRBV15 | TGTGCCACCAGCAGAGATCCGCGAGAGACCCAGTACTTC | CATSRDPRETQYF
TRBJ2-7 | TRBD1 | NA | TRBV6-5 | TGTGCCAGCAACTTAGGCCCAGGGGGCGGGCAGTACTTC | CASNLGPGGGQYF
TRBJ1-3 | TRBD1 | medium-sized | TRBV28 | TGTGCCAGCACCTCCGGGACAGGGGTCGGAAACACCATATATTTT | CASTSGTGVGNTIYF
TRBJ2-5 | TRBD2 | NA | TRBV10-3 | TGTGCCATCAGTTCCCGGGGGGTTCGAGAGACCCAGTACTTC | CAISSRGVRETQYF
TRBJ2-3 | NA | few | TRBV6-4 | TGTGCCAGCAGTGAGACTACCACAGATACGCAGTATTTT | CASSETTTDTQYF
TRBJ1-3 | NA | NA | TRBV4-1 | TGCGCCAGCAGCCATGGAAACACCATATATTTT | CASSHGNTIYF
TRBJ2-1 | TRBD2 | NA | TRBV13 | TGTGCCAGCAGCTTAGCCCGGGGGGGCCAAAATGAGCAGTTCTTC | CASSLARGGQNEQFF
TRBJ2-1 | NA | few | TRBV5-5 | TGTGCCAGCAGCATCGGCTGGACCGTGAGCTCCTACAATGAGCAGTTCTTC | CASSIGWTVSSYNEQFF
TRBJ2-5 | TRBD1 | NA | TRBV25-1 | TGTGCCAGCAGTGAATTGGGAGGGCGGGACAGGGAGGCGGAGACCCAGTACTTC | CASSELGGRDREAETQYF
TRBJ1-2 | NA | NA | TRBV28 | TGTGCCAGCAGTCCTTCGACAGAATATGGCTACACCTTC | CASSPSTEYGYTF
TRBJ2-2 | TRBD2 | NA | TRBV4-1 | TGCGCCAGCAGCCAAGTGTTCGGGCTAGCGGAGACGAACACCGGGGAGCTGTTTTTT | CASSQVFGLAETNTGELFF
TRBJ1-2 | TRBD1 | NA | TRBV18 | TGTGCCAGCTCACCACCGAGGCAGGGGGATAACTATGGCTACACCTTC | CASSPPRQGDNYGYTF
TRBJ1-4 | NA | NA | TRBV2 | TGTGCCAGCAGTGCGCAGGGACCCTCTAATGAAAAACTGTTTTTT | CASSAQGPSNEKLFF
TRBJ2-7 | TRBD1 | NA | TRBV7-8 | TGTGCCAGCAGCCCAGACTCGGACAGGGCCACCTACGAGCAGTACTTC | CASSPDSDRATYEQYF
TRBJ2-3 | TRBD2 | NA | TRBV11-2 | TGTGCCAGCAGACTAGCGGGGGGGCCAGATACGCAGTATTTT | CASRLAGGPDTQYF
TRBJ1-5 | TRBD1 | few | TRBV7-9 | TGTGCCAGCAGCCGAGGGACAGGTCTTAATCAGCCCCAGCATTTT | CASSRGTGLNQPQHF
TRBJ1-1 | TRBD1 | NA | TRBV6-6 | TGTGCCAGCAGCCCTCAGGGGGCGCGCACTGAAGCTTTCTTT | CASSPQGARTEAFF
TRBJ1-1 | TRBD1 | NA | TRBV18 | TGTGCCAGCTCACAGGGACGGGACAGTGAAGCTTTCTTT | CASSQGRDSEAFF
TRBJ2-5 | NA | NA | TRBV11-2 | TGTGCCAGCAGCTTAGAGCCGTCTCCGGTGGAGACCCAGTACTTC | CASSLEPSPVETQYF
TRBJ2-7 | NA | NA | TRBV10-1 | TGCGCCAGCAGTGTGAACCGGGTGGGCGAGCAGTACTTC | CASSVNRVGEQYF
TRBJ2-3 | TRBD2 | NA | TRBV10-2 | TGCGCCAGCCGGGACCCGAAGCGGGGACTCATTGGGTCGAATACGCAGTATTTT | CASRDPKRGLIGSNTQYF
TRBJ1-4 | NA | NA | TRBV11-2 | TGTGCCAGCAGCTTAGATAGGGCCGGCGAAAAACTGTTTTTT | CASSLDRAGEKLFF
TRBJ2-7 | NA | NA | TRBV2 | TGTGCCAGCTCTGGGACGTACGAGCAGTACTTC | CASSGTYEQYF
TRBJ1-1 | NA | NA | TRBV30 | TGTGCCTGGAGTGTAGTCGGCAGATTGAACACTGAAGCTTTCTTT | CAWSVVGRLNTEAFF
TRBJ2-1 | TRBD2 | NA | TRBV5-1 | TGCGCCAGCAGCTTGTCTGGCGGGGGGTTCGACAATGAGCAGTTCTTC | CASSLSGGGFDNEQFF
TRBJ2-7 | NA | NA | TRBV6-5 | TGTGCCAGCAGTTACTCCATGGGGCCGAGGGACGAGCAGTACTTC | CASSYSMGPRDEQYF
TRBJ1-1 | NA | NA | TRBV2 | TGTGCCAGCAGTGTGGCAGCTAGAGGTGTCGGCACTGAAGCTTTCTTT | CASSVAARGVGTEAFF
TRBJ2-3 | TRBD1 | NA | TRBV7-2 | TGTGCCAGCAGCCGACAGGGCTCGGATACGCAGTATTTT | CASSRQGSDTQYF
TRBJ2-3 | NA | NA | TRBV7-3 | TGTGCCAGCAGTCCTGAGGGGGTAGGGGATACGCAGTATTTT | CASSPEGVGDTQYF
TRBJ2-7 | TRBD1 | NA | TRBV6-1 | TGTGCCAGCAGTGAACAGGGACAGGGGGCCTACGAGCAGTACTTC | CASSEQGQGAYEQYF
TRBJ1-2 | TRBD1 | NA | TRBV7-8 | TGTGCCAGCAGCTTAAACAGGGGACTGGACTATGGCTACACCTTC | CASSLNRGLDYGYTF
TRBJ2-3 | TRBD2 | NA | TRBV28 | TGTGCCAGCACCATACTGCGGGGGAATCAGCCCCAGTATTTT | CASTILRGNQPQYF
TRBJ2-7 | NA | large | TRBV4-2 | TGTGCCAGCAGCCAAGGCAGGGGCGAGCAGTACTTC | CASSQGRGEQYF
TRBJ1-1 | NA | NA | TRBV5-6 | TGTGCCAGCAGCTCCTTTGGACAGTCGAACACTGAAGCTTTCTTT | CASSSFGQSNTEAFF
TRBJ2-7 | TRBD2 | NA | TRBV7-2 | TGTGCCAGCAGCTCATGGACTAGCGGGGGGTACGAGCAGTACTTC | CASSSWTSGGYEQYF
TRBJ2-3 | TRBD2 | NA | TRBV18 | TGTGCCAGCTCACTCCTGACTAGCGGGGGAGCTCTCACAGATACGCAGTATTTT | CASSLLTSGGALTDTQYF
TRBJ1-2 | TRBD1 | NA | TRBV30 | TGTGCCTGGAGTGCCGACAGGGGGGACTACACCTTC | CAWSADRGDYTF
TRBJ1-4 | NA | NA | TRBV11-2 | TGTGCCAGCAGCTTAGATCTCACGGGGAAACTGTTTTTT | CASSLDLTGKLFF
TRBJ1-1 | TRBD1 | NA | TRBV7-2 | TGTGCCAGCAGCTCCCCTCAAGGGACAGGGCATATGAACACTGAAGCTTTCTTT | CASSSPQGTGHMNTEAFF
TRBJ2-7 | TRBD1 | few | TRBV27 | TGTGCCAGTTGGGACAGATACGAGCAGTACTTC | CASWDRYEQYF
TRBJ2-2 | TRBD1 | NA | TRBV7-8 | TGTGCCAGCAGCAAGGGACAGGGGGCCATCAACACCGGGGAGCTGTTTTTT | CASSKGQGAINTGELFF
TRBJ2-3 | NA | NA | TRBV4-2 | TGTGCCAGCAGCCAAGGGTCGAATATGGAATCGACAGATACGCAGTATTTT | CASSQGSNMESTDTQYF
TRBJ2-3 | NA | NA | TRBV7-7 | TGTGCTAGCAGCGGTCGCAGAACGCAGTATTTT | CASSGRRTQYF
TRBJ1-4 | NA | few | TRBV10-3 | TGTGCCATCAGTGACACTTCGACAGGCTCTAATGAAAAACTGTTTTTT | CAISDTSTGSNEKLFF
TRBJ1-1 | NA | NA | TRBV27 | TGTGCCAGCAGTTTATTTGGGGGGGCGGGGGCTTTCTTT | CASSLFGGAGAFF